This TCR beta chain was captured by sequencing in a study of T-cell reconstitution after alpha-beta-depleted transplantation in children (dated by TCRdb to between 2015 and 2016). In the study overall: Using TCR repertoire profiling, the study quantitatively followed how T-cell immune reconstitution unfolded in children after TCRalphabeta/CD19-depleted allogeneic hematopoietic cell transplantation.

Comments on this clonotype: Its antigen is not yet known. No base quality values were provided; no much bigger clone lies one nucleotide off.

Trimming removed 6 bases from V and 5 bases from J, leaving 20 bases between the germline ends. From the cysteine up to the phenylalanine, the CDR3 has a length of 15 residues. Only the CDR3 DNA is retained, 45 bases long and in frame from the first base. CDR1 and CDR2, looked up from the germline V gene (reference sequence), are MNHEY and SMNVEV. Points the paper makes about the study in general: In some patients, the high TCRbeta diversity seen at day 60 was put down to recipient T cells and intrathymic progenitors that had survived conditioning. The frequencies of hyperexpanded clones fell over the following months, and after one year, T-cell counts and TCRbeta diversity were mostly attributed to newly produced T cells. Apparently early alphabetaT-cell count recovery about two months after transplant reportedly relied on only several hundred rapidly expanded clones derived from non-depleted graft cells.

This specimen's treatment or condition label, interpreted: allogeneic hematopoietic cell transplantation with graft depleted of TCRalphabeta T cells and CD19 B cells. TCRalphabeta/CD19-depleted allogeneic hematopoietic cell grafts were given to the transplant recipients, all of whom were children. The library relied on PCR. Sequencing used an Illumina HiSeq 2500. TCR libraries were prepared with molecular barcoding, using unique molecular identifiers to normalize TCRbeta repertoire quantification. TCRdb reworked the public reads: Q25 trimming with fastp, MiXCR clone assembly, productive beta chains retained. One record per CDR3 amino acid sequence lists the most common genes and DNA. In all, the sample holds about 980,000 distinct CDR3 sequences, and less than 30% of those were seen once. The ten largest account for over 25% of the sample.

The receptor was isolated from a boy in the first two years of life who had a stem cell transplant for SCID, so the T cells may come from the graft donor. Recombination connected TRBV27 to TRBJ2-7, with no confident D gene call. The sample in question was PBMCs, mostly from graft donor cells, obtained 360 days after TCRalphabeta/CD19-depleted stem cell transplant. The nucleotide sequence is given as TGTGCCAGCAGGCCCCAAGATTGGGTCGGTCACGAGCAGTACTTC. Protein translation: CASRPQDWVGHEQYF.